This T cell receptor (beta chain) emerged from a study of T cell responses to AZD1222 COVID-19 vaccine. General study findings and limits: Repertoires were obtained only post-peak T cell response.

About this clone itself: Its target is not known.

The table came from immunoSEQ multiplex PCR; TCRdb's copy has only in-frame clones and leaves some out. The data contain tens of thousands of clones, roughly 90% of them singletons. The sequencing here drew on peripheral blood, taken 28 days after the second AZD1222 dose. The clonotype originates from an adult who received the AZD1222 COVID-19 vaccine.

The CDR3 DNA is TGTGCCAGCAGCTTAGCCGCAGCTTTATTAATGTACACTGAAGCTTTCTTT. Its protein product is CASSLAAALLMYTEAFF. The gene calls are TRBV7-2 and TRBJ1-1; D not certain. CDR1 SGHTA and CDR2 FQGNSA come from the germline V gene. The ends were cut back, 0 bases at V and 3 bases at J, with 17 bases in the middle. The CDR3 spans 17 residues. The entire variable domain, with the rest obtained from reference TRBV7-2 and TRBJ1-1, is as follows: GAGVSQSPSNKVTEKGKDVELRCDPISGHTALYWYRQSLGQGLEFLIYFQGNSAPDKSGLPSDRFSAERTGGSVSTLTIQRTQQEDSAVYLCASSLAAALLMYTEAFFGQGTRLTVV.